This T cell receptor beta chain was sequenced in a study of blood T cell repertoires in COVID-19. In the study overall: T cells, B-cell-depleted T cells, or PBMCs provided the cDNA or gDNA that served as material.

There are 16 residues in the CDR3. V lost 3 bases to trimming and J lost 3 bases, with 16 bases between them. Germline V gene lookup returns CDR1 MNHEY and CDR2 SMNVEV (reference sequence). The participants were between about 18 and 90 years old and came from under 25 US areas. Cohort allocation depended upon clinical history that participants reported. Libraries were prepared by immunoSEQ multiplex PCR; TCRdb keeps only in-frame clonotypes and omits some of them. The sample contains some 150,000 clones, 84% of which appear only once. The specimen sequenced was PBMCs or T cells enriched from blood (not recorded which). This sequence originates from a man aged 45-65 years who had recovered from COVID-19. The chain carries TRBV27 and TRBJ2-3, with TRBD2 as a possible D gene (6 bases). CDR3 loop: CASSLILGSGTDTQYF. The CDR3 coding sequence is TGTGCCAGCAGTTTGATTTTGGGGAGCGGGACAGATACGCAGTATTTT.